Shown below are 28 T cell receptor beta chains from a single sample sequenced in a study of T-cell reconstitution after alpha-beta-depleted transplantation in children. Unique molecular identifiers tagged the TCRbeta library. TCRdb reprocessed the PCR reads with MiXCR, giving one entry per CDR3 protein. The sample contains 500,000 to 600,000 distinct CDR3 sequences, 27% of which appear only once. The material sequenced was PBMCs, taken before TCRalphabeta/CD19-depleted stem cell transplant. These receptors were obtained from a boy under two years old with Wiskott-Aldrich syndrome, due to receive a stem cell transplant.

The rearrangement links TRBV6-4 to TRBJ2-7; D may be TRBD2 (6 bases). In germline, CDR1 is MRHNA, CDR2 SNTAGT. This CDR3 contains 15 residues. Trimming cost V 0 bases and J 5 bases, with 14 bases left between them. The CDR3 DNA reads TGTGCCAGCAGTGACTCCCCGCTAGCGTCCAACGAGCAGTACTTC. It yields the protein CASSDSPLASNEQYF.

A few counts support this clonotype. The CDR3 DNA is TGCAGTGCTAGGAAACTTGGCGCCGAAGAGACCCAGTACTTC. This translates into CSARKLGAEETQYF. The chain combines TRBV20-1 with TRBJ2-5; D unclear. The CDR3 is 14 amino acids. Germline V gives CDR1 DFQATT, CDR2 SNEGSKA (reference sequence). Trimming took 3 bases from V and 3 from J, leaving 14 bases between them.

This clonotype was recorded a few times. The chain carries TRBV20-1 and TRBJ2-1; TRBD2 is a possible D gene (6 bases). Per the germline V gene, CDR1 is DFQATT and CDR2 is SNEGSKA (reference sequence). V lost 1 base to trimming and J lost 0 bases, with 10 bases between them. This CDR3 is built from 15 residues. CDR3 sequence (DNA): TGCAGTGCTAGAGCTCTTAGCGGCTCCTACAATGAGCAGTTCTTC. It yields the protein CSARALSGSYNEQFF.

The chain carries TRBV5-1 and TRBJ2-3; a weak D match, TRBD2 (5 bases). There are 15 residues in the CDR3. V gave up 4 bases and J gave up 5 bases, with 17 bases separating them. Germline V gene sequence: CDR1 SGHRS, CDR2 YFSETQ. In DNA form, the CDR3 reads TGCGCCAGCAGCGGAACCGGGGAGTCGGTAGATACGCAGTATTTT. Translated: CASSGTGESVDTQYF.

This rearrangement joins TRBV28 to TRBJ2-7; TRBD1 agrees at 10 bases. The V gene's germline CDR1 is MDHEN and CDR2 SYDVKM. Losses at the gene ends were 5 bases for V and 1 base for J; bases not matched to a gene: 11. The CDR3 is 17 amino acids. In DNA form, the CDR3 reads TGTGCCAGCAGTCCCATATCCGGGACAGGGGAGTCCTACGAGCAGTACTTC. Translated: CASSPISGTGESYEQYF.

V and J are TRBV5-1 and TRBJ2-7; 9 positions agree with TRBD1. Per the germline V gene, CDR1 is SGHRS and CDR2 is YFSETQ. V was pared by 4 bases and J by 6 bases, with 11 bases of the junction left unmatched. This CDR3 region has 15 residues. The CDR3 protein is CASSQPGTGLFEQYF. The CDR3 nucleotides read TGCGCCAGCAGCCAACCCGGGACAGGGCTTTTCGAGCAGTACTTC.

The chain combines TRBV29-1 with TRBJ2-7; D gene ambiguous. The germline gives CDR1 SQVTM, CDR2 ANQGSEA. CDR3 size: 10 residues. V was trimmed by 6 bases and J by 3 bases, leaving 6 bases between them. The CDR3 bases are TGCAGCGTCCTTGGCTACGAGCAGTACTTC. It encodes CSVLGYEQYF.

This clonotype was counted a single time. The chain recombines TRBV28 with TRBJ2-3; 7 bases fit TRBD1. Losses at the gene ends were 6 bases for V and 5 bases for J; bases not matched to a gene: 8. The CDR3 is 14 residues long. Germline V gene sequence: CDR1 MDHEN, CDR2 SYDVKM. CDR3 protein: CASRLTGNIDTQYF. CDR3 DNA: TGTGCCAGCAGATTGACAGGGAATATAGATACGCAGTATTTT.

The sample holds a few counts of this clonotype. The CDR3 DNA is TGTGCCAGCTCCCGAGTTCCAGGGGCAGAGACCCAGTACTTC. This codes for CASSRVPGAETQYF. V gene TRBV7-8 combines with J gene TRBJ2-5, with D possibly TRBD1 on 6 matching bases. CDR3 size: 14 residues. Germline V gives CDR1 SGHVS, CDR2 FQNEAQ. The V end was cut by 8 bases, the J end by 4 bases, with 17 bases between.

This clonotype was observed a few times. This chain uses TRBV28 with TRBJ1-1; D uncertain. Germline assignment: CDR1 MDHEN and CDR2 SYDVKM. CDR3 length: 13 amino acids. V was clipped by 7 bases and J by 0 bases, with 9 bases between them. DNA of the CDR3: TGTGCCAGCAAATTAGGGATGAACACTGAAGCTTTCTTT. Translation: CASKLGMNTEAFF.

This clonotype occurred a few times. V usage is TRBV5-1 and J usage is TRBJ2-6; TRBD1 or TRBD2 may be the D gene (5 bases each). The CDR3 runs to 18 residues. Trimming removed 2 bases from V and 3 bases from J, with 18 bases in between. Germline V gene lookup returns CDR1 SGHRS and CDR2 YFSETQ. The DNA for the CDR3 is TGCGCCAGCAGCTTACCGGGACCCGTACGTCGTGGGGCCAACGTCCTGACTTTC. It codes for CASSLPGPVRRGANVLTF. The full variable domain, with the rest looked up from reference TRBV5-1 and TRBJ2-6, is KAGVTQTPRYLIKTRGQQVTLSCSPISGHRSVSWYQQTPGQGLQFLFEYFSETQRNKGNFPGRFSGRQFSNSRSEMNVSTLELGDSALYLCASSLPGPVRRGANVLTFGAGSRLTVL.

This clonotype occurred a few times. The junction and the germline gene differ at one end; a read error may be behind it. The gene calls are TRBV5-1 and TRBJ2-7; tentatively, D is TRBD1 (5 bases). The CDR3 has 14 residues. Looked up from germline, CDR1 is SGHRS and CDR2 is YFSETQ. The CDR3 DNA follows: TGCTCCAGCAGCTTGGGGCAGCTCTCCTACGAGCAGTACTTC. Protein: CSSSLGQLSYEQYF.

This clonotype was found a few times. This chain links TRBV5-1 with TRBJ2-7, with 10 positions matching TRBD2. This CDR3 comprises 17 residues. Per germline, CDR1 SGHRS and CDR2 YFSETQ. Trimming cost V 0 bases and J 2 bases; bases outside gene matches: 8. Here the CDR3 DNA reads TGCGCCAGCAGCTTGGCGTCTAGCGGGAGAGGCACCTACGAGCAGTACTTC. It yields the protein CASSLASSGRGTYEQYF.

This chain joins TRBV5-6 and TRBJ2-3; tentative D call: TRBD1 (6 bases). The CDR3 loop spans 17 amino acids. Germline loops: CDR1 SGHDT, CDR2 YYEEEE. Trimming removed 4 bases at V and 5 bases at J, with 23 bases between. The CDR3 is CASSIRRGRGKGDTQYF. The CDR3 DNA is TGTGCCAGCAGCATCCGGAGAGGCAGGGGAAAGGGAGATACGCAGTATTTT.

CDR3 loop: CASSLAGILEETQYF. CDR3 coding DNA: TGCGCCAGCAGCTTGGCCGGGATCTTAGAAGAGACCCAGTACTTC. V is TRBV5-1 and J is TRBJ2-5, with a tentative D call TRBD2 (5 bases). The CDR3 contains 15 residues. The germline V gene has CDR1 SGHRS and CDR2 YFSETQ. V was cut by 0 bases and J by 3 bases, with 12 bases left in between.

This chain joins TRBV2 and TRBJ1-4, with D uncertain. Germline CDR1 and CDR2: SNHLY and FYNNEI. This CDR3 comprises 13 residues. The V gene lost 11 bases and the J gene lost 6 bases, with 16 bases spanning the gap. For the CDR3, the DNA is TGTGCCGGGATGGCAGGAGAGTATGAAAAACTGTTTTTT. Translation: CAGMAGEYEKLFF.

This clonotype was recorded a few times. The genes are TRBV5-1 and TRBJ2-1, with 7 bases identical to TRBD2. V shed 0 bases, J shed 7 bases, and the junction held 7 bases outside the gene matches. This CDR3 is built from 15 residues. Germline lookup yields CDR1 SGHRS and CDR2 YFSETQ. The CDR3 sequence: CASSLGAGRMNEQFF. The DNA for the CDR3 is TGCGCCAGCAGCTTGGGGGCCGGGAGGATGAATGAGCAGTTCTTC.

The chain joins TRBV12-3 or TRBV12-4 to TRBJ2-7, with a possible D match to TRBD1 (6 bases). The germline V and J ends were trimmed by 3 bases and 6 bases, with 21 bases remaining between them. The CDR3 consists of 16 residues. The CDR3 protein is CASSFGFGTTSSEQYF. The CDR3 DNA reads as TGTGCCAGCAGTTTTGGGTTCGGGACAACCTCTAGCGAGCAGTACTTC.

In this sample, this clonotype turned up a few times. The V call is TRBV12-3 or TRBV12-4, the J call TRBJ2-3, with TRBD2 matching over 8 bases. There are 16 residues in the CDR3. V shed 5 bases, J shed 4 bases, and the junction held 11 bases outside the gene matches. This CDR3 is CASSARTSGSADTQYF. The CDR3 coding sequence is TGTGCCAGCAGTGCACGAACGAGCGGGAGCGCAGATACGCAGTATTTT.

CDR3 protein: CASRTGPIQPQHF. Written as DNA, the CDR3 is TGTGCCAGCAGGACAGGGCCAATTCAGCCCCAGCATTTT. The J gene is TRBJ1-5, the V gene TRBV6-1; the match to TRBD1 covers 7 bases. The CDR3 is made up of 13 amino acids. With 6 bases clipped from V and 6 bases from J, the junction kept 5 bases outside the gene matches. CDR1 is MNHNS, CDR2 SASEGT, per germline.

This clonotype has only a few counts. This rearrangement joins TRBV20-1 to TRBJ1-2, with 7 nucleotides matching TRBD1. The CDR3 runs 13 residues. V shed 5 bases, J shed 0 bases, and the junction held 3 bases outside the gene matches. Germline-derived CDR1 and CDR2 are DFQATT and SNEGSKA (reference sequence). The CDR3 coding sequence is TGCAGTGCTCCGGGACAGCCTAACTATGGCTACACCTTC. Amino acids: CSAPGQPNYGYTF.

This rearrangement joins TRBV27 to TRBJ2-7; D unclear. The CDR3 spans 12 residues. Germline lookup yields CDR1 MNHEY and CDR2 SMNVEV (reference sequence). Trimming took off 8 bases at V and 2 bases at J, with 10 bases between the two ends. This CDR3 reads CASGPSAYEQYF. The CDR3 bases are TGTGCCAGCGGGCCATCCGCCTACGAGCAGTACTTC.

The chain joins TRBV5-1 to TRBJ1-1; 7 bases match TRBD1. From germline, CDR1 is SGHRS and CDR2 YFSETQ. The CDR3 is made up of 14 amino acids. The V gene end was trimmed by 4 bases and the J gene end by 5 bases; junction bases not matched to a gene: 8. CDR3 amino acids: CASSEKGAKTEAFF. As DNA, the CDR3 is TGCGCCAGCAGCGAGAAGGGGGCTAAGACTGAAGCTTTCTTT.

In this sample, this clonotype turned up many times. The J gene is TRBJ2-7, the V gene TRBV5-1; 13 nucleotides agree with TRBD2. The CDR3 has 15 amino acids. Per the germline V gene, CDR1 is SGHRS and CDR2 is YFSETQ. The V and J ends lost 3 bases and 2 bases, in that order; junction bases with no gene match: 2. In nucleotides, the CDR3 is TGCGCCAGCAGCTGGGGGACTAGCGGGGCCTACGAGCAGTACTTC. Translation: CASSWGTSGAYEQYF.

This clonotype was counted a few times. V is TRBV7-2 and J is TRBJ1-3; a possible D gene is TRBD1 (6 bases). This CDR3 region has 16 residues. Germline CDR1 SGHTA, CDR2 FQGNSA. V was trimmed by 5 bases and J by 0 bases, leaving 14 bases between them. The CDR3 DNA follows: TGTGCCAGCAGCAGAACAGGGCCTATCTCTGGAAACACCATATATTTT. This gives the protein CASSRTGPISGNTIYF. Full variable domain (outside the CDR3, taken from reference TRBV7-2 and TRBJ1-3): GAGVSQSPSNKVTEKGKDVELRCDPISGHTALYWYRQSLGQGLEFLIYFQGNSAPDKSGLPSDRFSAERTGGSVSTLTIQRTQQEDSAVYLCASSRTGPISGNTIYFGEGSWLTVV.

This clonotype turned up a few times. The chain links TRBV15 to TRBJ2-7, with D hard to call. This CDR3 spans 15 amino acids. Germline CDR1 and CDR2: LNHNV and YYDKDF (reference sequence). The germline V and J ends were trimmed by 0 bases and 0 bases, with 9 bases remaining between them. CDR3 nucleotide sequence: TGTGCCACCAGCAGAGATATGGCCGTCTCCTACGAGCAGTACTTC. Protein: CATSRDMAVSYEQYF.

A note on this clonotype: A read error may produce the germline difference seen at one junction end. This chain joins TRBV3-1 and TRBJ2-7; D is possibly TRBD1 (6 bases). This CDR3 is built from 14 residues. Germline CDR1 and CDR2: LGHDT and YNNKEL (reference sequence). This CDR3 reads CASSRGQSSYEQHF. CDR3 coding DNA: TGTGCCAGCAGCCGAGGACAGTCATCCTACGAGCAGCACTTC.

This chain joins TRBV10-3 and TRBJ1-2; no definite D call. Germline CDR1 reads ENHRY; CDR2 reads SYGVKD. The length of the CDR3 is 13 residues. The V end lost 9 bases, the J end lost 4 bases, and 15 bases lay between the germline ends. CDR3 in DNA: TGTGCCATTAAGACCGTGGGGAGCTATGGCTACACCTTC. It codes for CAIKTVGSYGYTF.